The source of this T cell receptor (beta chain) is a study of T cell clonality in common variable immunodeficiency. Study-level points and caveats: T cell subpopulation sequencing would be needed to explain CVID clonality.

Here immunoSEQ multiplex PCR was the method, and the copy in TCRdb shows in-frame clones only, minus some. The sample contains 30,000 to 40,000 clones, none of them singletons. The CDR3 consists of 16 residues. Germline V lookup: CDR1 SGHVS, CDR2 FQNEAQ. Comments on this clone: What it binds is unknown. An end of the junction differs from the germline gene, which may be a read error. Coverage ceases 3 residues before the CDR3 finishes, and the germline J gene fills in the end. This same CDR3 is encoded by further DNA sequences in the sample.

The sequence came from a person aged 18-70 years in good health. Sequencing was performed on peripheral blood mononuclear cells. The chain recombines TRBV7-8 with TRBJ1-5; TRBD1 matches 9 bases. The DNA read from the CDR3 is TGTGCCAGCAGCCCATTAGGGACAGGGAGCAATCAACCC. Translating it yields CASSPLGTGSNQP. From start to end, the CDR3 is CASSPLGTGSNQPQHF.